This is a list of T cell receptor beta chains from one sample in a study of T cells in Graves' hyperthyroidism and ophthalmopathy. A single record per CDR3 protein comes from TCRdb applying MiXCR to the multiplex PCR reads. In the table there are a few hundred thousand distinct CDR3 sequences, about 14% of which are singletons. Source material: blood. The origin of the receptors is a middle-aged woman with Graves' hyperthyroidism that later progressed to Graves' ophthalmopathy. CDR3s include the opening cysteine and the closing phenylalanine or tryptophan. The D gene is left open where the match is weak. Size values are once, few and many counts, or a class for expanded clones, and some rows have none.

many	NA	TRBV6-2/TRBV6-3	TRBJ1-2	CASRRQGDGYTF	TGTGCCAGCAGGCGGCAGGGAGATGGCTACACCTTC
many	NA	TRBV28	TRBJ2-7	CASSSTGYSSYEQYF	TGTGCCAGCAGTTCAACAGGGTACAGCTCCTACGAGCAGTACTTC
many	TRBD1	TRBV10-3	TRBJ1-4	CATAPGQLNEKLFF	TGTGCCACGGCCCCGGGACAGCTCAATGAAAAACTGTTTTTT
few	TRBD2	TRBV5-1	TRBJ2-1	CASSLGTSGYYNEQFF	TGCGCCAGCAGCTTGGGGACTAGCGGGTACTACAATGAGCAGTTCTTC
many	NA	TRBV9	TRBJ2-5	CASSETLAVQETQYF	TGTGCCAGCAGCGAGACCCTCGCGGTCCAAGAGACCCAGTACTTC
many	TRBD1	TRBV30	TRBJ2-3	CAWSIGGGDTQYF	TGTGCCTGGAGTATAGGGGGCGGGGATACGCAGTATTTT
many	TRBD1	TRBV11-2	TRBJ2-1	CASSPGQGSYNEQFF	TGTGCCAGCAGCCCCGGACAGGGCTCCTACAATGAGCAGTTCTTC
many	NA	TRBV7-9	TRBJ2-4	CASSYSGLDIQYF	TGTGCCAGCAGCTATTCGGGTCTAGACATTCAGTACTTC
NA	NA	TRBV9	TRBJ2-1	CASSPPQGGDNEQFF	TGTGCCAGCAGCCCGCCCCAGGGGGGGGACAATGAGCAGTTCTTC
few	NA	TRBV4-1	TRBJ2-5	CASSRSVQETQYF	TGCGCCAGCTCGAGGAGTGTCCAAGAGACCCAGTACTTC
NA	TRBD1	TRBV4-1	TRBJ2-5	CASSQPGGPNQETQYF	TGCGCCAGCAGCCAGCCAGGGGGACCTAACCAAGAGACCCAGTACTTC
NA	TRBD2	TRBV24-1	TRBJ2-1	CATSARGGLAGGRKDEQFF	TGTGCCACCAGTGCCCGGGGAGGACTAGCGGGAGGAAGGAAGGATGAGCAGTTCTTC
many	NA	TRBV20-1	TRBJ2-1	CSARVIWLATSEQFF	TGCAGTGCTAGAGTTATTTGGCTAGCTACCAGTGAGCAGTTCTTC
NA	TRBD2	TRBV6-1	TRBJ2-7	CASMVRAGFYEQYF	TGTGCCAGCATGGTTAGAGCGGGATTCTACGAGCAGTACTTC
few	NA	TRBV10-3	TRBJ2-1	CAISESGPNYSEQFF	TGTGCCATCAGTGAGTCGGGACCGAACTACAGTGAGCAGTTCTTC
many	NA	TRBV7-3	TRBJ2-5	CASSLGLWETQYF	TGTGCCAGCAGCTTAGGCCTTTGGGAGACCCAGTACTTC
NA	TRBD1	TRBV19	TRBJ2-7	CASSIGGTAYEQYF	TGTGCCAGTAGTATAGGGGGGACAGCCTACGAGCAGTACTTC
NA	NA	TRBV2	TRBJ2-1	CASSLVSGFGEQFF	TGTGCCAGCAGCTTAGTGTCGGGATTCGGTGAGCAGTTCTTC
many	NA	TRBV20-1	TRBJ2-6	CSANSGANVLTF	TGCAGTGCCAACTCTGGGGCCAACGTCCTGACTTTC
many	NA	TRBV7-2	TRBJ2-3	CASSLFGLSTDTQYF	TGTGCCAGCAGCTTATTCGGGCTAAGCACAGATACGCAGTATTTT
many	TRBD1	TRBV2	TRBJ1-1	CASREDRGRNTEAFF	TGTGCCAGCAGAGAAGACAGGGGAAGGAACACTGAAGCTTTCTTT
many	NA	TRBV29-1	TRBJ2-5	CSVGETQYF	TGCAGCGTAGGAGAGACCCAGTACTTC
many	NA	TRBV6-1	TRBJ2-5	CASSGLMAETQYF	TGTGCCAGCAGCGGATTGATGGCAGAGACCCAGTACTTC
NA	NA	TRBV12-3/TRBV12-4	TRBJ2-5	CASSLDSQIQYF	TGTGCCAGCAGTTTAGATTCACAAATTCAGTACTTC